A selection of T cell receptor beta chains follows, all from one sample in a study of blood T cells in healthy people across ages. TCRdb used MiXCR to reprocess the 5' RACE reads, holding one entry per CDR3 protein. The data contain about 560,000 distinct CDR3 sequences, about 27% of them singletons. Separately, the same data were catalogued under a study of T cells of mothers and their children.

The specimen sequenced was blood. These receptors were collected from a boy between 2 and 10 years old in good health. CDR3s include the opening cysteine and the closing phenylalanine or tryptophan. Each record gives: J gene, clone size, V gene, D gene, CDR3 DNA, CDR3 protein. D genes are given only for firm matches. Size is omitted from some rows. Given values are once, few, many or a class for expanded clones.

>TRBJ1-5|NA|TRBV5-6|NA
TGTGCCAGCAGCTTGTTGGGGAATCAGCCCCAGCATTTT
CASSLLGNQPQHF
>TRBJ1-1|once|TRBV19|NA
TGCCCCAGTAGTTCCCGGGCTTCGAACACTGAAGCTTTCTTT
CPSSSRASNTEAFF
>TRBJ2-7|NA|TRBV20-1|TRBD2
TGCAGTGCTAGAAGATATAGCGGGAGGGCCGTCGAGCAGTACTTC
CSARRYSGRAVEQYF
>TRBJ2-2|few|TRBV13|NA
TGTGCCAGCAGGCCGACTAGGCGGGCCACCGGGGAGCTGTTTTTT
CASRPTRRATGELFF
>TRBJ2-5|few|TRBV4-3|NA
TGCGCCAGCAGCCAAGATCTGGCTAGAAGGAAAGAGACCCAGTACTTC
CASSQDLARRKETQYF
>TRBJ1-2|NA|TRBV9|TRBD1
TGTGCCAGCAGGCCGGGACAGGGGGAGAGCTATGGCTACACCTTC
CASRPGQGESYGYTF
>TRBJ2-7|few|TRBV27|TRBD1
TGTGCCAGCAGTATCAGGTGGGACAGGGCCTACGAGCAGTACTTC
CASSIRWDRAYEQYF
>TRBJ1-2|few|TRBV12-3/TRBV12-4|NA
TGTGCCAGCAGTTTAGGAGTGGGGGCGGTCTATGGCTACACCTTC
CASSLGVGAVYGYTF
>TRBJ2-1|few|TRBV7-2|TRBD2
TGTGCCAGCAGCCTAACTAGCGGAAAATACAATGAGCAGTTCTTC
CASSLTSGKYNEQFF
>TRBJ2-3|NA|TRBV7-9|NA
TGTGCCAGCAGCCCCGGGGACTTCACAGATACGCAGTATTTT
CASSPGDFTDTQYF
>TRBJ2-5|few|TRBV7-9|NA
TGTGCCAGCAGCTTAAACGCGGAGACCCAGTACTTC
CASSLNAETQYF
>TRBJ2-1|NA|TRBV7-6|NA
TGTGCCAGCAGCTTAGGCCCAAAAAATACCTACAATGAGCAGTTCTTC
CASSLGPKNTYNEQFF
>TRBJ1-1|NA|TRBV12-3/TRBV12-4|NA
TGTGCCAGCAGTTACGAGGGAGACACTGAAGCTTTCTTT
CASSYEGDTEAFF
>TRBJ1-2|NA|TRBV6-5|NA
TGTGCCAGCTATAAATCCGGGGGCTTATTGTATGGCTACACCTTC
CASYKSGGLLYGYTF
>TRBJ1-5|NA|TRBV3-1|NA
TGTGCCAGCAGCCAGTCGAGTACAGGTACGAATCAGCCCCAGCATTTT
CASSQSSTGTNQPQHF
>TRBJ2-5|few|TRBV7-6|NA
TGTGCCAGCAGCTTATTTGCAGGGGCGGAGACCCAGTACTTC
CASSLFAGAETQYF
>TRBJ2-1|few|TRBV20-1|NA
TGCAGTGCTAGAGATGGGGCCGCCAGCTCCTACAATGAGCAGTTCTTC
CSARDGAASSYNEQFF
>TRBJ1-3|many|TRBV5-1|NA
TGCGCCAGCAGCCTGGGATCGGGGCGTTGGGACACCATATATTTT
CASSLGSGRWDTIYF
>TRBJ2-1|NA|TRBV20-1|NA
TGCAGTGCGGTGCTGGCGGATGAGCAGTTCTTC
CSAVLADEQFF
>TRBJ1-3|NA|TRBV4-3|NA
TGCGCCAGCAACCCGGGACCCCATGGAAACACCATATATTTT
CASNPGPHGNTIYF
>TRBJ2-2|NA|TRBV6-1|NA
TGTGCCAGCAGTGAAGGCAGGGCCGGGGAGCTGTTTTTT
CASSEGRAGELFF
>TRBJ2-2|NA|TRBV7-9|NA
TGTGCCAGCAGGGGAAGAATGGGGAACACCGGGGAGCTGTTTTTT
CASRGRMGNTGELFF
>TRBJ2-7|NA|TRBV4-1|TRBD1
TGCGCCAGCAGCCAAGAAGGACAGGGACCGACCTACGAGCAGTACTTC
CASSQEGQGPTYEQYF
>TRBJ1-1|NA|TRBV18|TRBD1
TGTGCCAGCTCACCGAACAGGGGGGTCACTGAAGCTTTCTTT
CASSPNRGVTEAFF
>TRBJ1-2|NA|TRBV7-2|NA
TGTGCCAGCAGCTTAGGACGGAGAAACTATGGCTACACCTTC
CASSLGRRNYGYTF
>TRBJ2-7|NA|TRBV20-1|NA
TGCAGTGCTAGAGCCGACAGGAACTTCTACGAGCAGTACTTC
CSARADRNFYEQYF
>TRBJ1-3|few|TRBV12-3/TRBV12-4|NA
TGTGCCAGCAGTCGCCCAGGGACCTCTGGAAACACCATATATTTT
CASSRPGTSGNTIYF
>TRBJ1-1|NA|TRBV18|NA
TGTGCCAGCTCACCCCATTGGGACACTGAAGCTTTCTTT
CASSPHWDTEAFF
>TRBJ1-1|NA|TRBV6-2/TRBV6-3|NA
TGTGCCAGCAAAGAGTTGACCAACACTGAAGCTTTCTTT
CASKELTNTEAFF
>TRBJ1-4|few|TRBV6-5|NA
TGTGCCAGCAGCGACAGAACAACTAATGAAAAACTGTTTTTT
CASSDRTTNEKLFF
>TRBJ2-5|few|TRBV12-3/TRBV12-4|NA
TGTGCCAGCAGTTTAGAAGGGCCCCAAGAGACCCAGTACTTC
CASSLEGPQETQYF
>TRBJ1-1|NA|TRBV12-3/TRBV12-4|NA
TGTGCCAGCACCTCCCACCGCAAGAGCACTGAAGCTTTCTTT
CASTSHRKSTEAFF
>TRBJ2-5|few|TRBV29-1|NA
TGCAGCGTTGTCATCCAGTCCCAAGAGACCCAGTACTTC
CSVVIQSQETQYF
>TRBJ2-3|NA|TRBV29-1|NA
TGCAGCGTTGAAGTTTTAAGCACAGATACGCAGTATTTT
CSVEVLSTDTQYF
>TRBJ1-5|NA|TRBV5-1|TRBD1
TGCGCCAGCAGCGAGACAGGGGGTCGCAATCAGCCCCAGCATTTT
CASSETGGRNQPQHF
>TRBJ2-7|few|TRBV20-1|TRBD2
TGCAGTGCTAGAACCGCGGGAGGGCCTCACGAGCAGTACTTC
CSARTAGGPHEQYF
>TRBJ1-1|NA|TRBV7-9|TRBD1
TGTGCCAGCAGCGACGAACCGGGACAGGGATTTATGAAGGCTTTCTTT
CASSDEPGQGFMKAFF
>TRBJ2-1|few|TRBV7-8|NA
TGTGCCAGCAGCTTAGCCGAGCCTCTACCCTACAATGAGCAGTTCTTC
CASSLAEPLPYNEQFF
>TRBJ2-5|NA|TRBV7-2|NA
TGTGCCAGCAGCACAGCGGCAGACCAAGAGACCCAGTACTTC
CASSTAADQETQYF
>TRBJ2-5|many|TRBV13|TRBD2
TGTGCCAGCAGCTCACGCAGCGGGGGGGCTCTCCGGGAGACCCAGTACTTC
CASSSRSGGALRETQYF
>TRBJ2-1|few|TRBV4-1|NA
TGCGCCAGCAGCCAAGGCCAGGCCCCCTCCTACAATGAGCAGTTCTTC
CASSQGQAPSYNEQFF
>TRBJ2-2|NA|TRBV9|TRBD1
TGTGCCAGCAGCGTAGGGTGGGACAGGGGGCCGACCGGGGAGCTGTTTTTT
CASSVGWDRGPTGELFF
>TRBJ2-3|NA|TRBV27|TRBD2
TGTGCCAGCAGTGGGGGGAGGGTGTCCGATACGCAGTATTTT
CASSGGRVSDTQYF
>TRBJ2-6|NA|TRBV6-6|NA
TGTGCCAGCAGTCGACTTGACTCTGGGGCCAACGTCCTGACTTTC
CASSRLDSGANVLTF
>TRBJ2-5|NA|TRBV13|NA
TGTGCCAGCAGCCCCCGGGACGACGAGACCCAGTACTTC
CASSPRDDETQYF
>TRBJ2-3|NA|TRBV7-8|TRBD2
TGTGCCAGCAGCTTTTCGACTAGCGGTCTTTACACAGATACGCAGTATTTT
CASSFSTSGLYTDTQYF
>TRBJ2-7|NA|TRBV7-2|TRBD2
TGTGCCAGCAGCTTACCCGAAGGCGGGAGCTCCTACGAGCAGTACTTC
CASSLPEGGSSYEQYF
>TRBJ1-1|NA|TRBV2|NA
TGTGCCAGCAGTGAAGACAGGGAAGCAGAAGCTTTCTTT
CASSEDREAEAFF
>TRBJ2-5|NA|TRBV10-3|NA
TGTGCCTCCCGCTATGGGGGTGACCAAGAGACCCAGTACTTC
CASRYGGDQETQYF
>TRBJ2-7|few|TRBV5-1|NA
TGCGCCAGCAGTCTCTCAGGGGCATTATACGAGCAGTACTTC
CASSLSGALYEQYF
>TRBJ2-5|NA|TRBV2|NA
TGTGCCAGCAATGAGCGAACCCAAGAGACCCAGTACTTC
CASNERTQETQYF
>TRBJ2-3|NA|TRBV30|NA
TGTGCCTGGAGCGGTACGGTAGATACGCAGTATTTT
CAWSGTVDTQYF
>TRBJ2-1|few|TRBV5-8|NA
TGTGCCAGCAGCTTTAGGGGTACGGCCTACAATGAGCAGTTCTTC
CASSFRGTAYNEQFF
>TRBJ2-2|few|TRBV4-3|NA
TGCGCCAGCAGCCAACAGGGGGGGAAGAACACCGGGGAGCTGTTTTTT
CASSQQGGKNTGELFF
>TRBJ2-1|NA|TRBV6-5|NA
TGTGCCAGCATTACGACAAAACTTAAAACGCAGTTCTTC
CASITTKLKTQFF
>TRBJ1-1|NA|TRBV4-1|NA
TGCGCCAGCAGCCGGCGGGAGGGTAACACTGAAGCTTTCTTT
CASSRREGNTEAFF
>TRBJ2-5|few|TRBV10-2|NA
TGCGCCAGCAGTGACTCTGGGCGGCTGTACCAAGAGACCCAGTACTTC
CASSDSGRLYQETQYF